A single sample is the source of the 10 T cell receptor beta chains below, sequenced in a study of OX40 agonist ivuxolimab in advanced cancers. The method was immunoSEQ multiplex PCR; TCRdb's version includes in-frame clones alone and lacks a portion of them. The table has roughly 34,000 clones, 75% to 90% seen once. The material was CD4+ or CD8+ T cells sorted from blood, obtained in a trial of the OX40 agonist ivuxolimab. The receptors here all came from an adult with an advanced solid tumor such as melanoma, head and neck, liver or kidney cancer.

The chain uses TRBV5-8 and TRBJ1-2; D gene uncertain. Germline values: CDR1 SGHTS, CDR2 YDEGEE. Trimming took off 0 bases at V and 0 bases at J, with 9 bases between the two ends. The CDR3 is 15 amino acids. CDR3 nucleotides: TGTGCCAGCAGCTTGGAAATCAGGTCTAACTATGGCTACACCTTC. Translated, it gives CASSLEIRSNYGYTF.

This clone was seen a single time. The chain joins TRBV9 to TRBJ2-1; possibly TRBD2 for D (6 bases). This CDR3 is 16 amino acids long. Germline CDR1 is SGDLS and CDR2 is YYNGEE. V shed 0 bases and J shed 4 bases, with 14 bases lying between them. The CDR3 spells CASSVGGNSGYNEQFF. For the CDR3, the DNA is TGTGCCAGCAGCGTAGGGGGGAATAGCGGATACAATGAGCAGTTCTTC.

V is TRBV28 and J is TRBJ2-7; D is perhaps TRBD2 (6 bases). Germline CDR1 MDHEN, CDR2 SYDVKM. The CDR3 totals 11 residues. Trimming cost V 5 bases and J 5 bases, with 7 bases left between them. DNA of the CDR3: TGTGCCAGCAGTCGGGGGAACGAGCAGTACTTC. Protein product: CASSRGNEQYF.

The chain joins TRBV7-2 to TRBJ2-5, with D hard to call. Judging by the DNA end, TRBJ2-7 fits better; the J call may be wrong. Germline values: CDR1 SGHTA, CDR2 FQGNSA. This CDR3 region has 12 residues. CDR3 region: CASSLQEYEQYF. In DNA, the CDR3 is TGTGCCAGCAGCTTACAGGAGTACGAGCAGTACTTC.

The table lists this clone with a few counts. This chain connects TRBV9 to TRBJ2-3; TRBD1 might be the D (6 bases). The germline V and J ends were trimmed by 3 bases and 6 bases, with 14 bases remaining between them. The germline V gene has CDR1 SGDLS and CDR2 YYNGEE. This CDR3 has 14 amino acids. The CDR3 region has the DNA TGTGCCAGCAGCGAAGGGATACAGGGCGATACGCAGTATTTT. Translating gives CASSEGIQGDTQYF.

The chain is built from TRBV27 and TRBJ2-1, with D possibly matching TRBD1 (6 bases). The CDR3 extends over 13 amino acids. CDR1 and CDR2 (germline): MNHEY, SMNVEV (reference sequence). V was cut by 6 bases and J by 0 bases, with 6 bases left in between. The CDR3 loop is CASSRGSYNEQFF. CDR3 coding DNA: TGTGCCAGCAGCAGGGGCTCCTACAATGAGCAGTTCTTC.

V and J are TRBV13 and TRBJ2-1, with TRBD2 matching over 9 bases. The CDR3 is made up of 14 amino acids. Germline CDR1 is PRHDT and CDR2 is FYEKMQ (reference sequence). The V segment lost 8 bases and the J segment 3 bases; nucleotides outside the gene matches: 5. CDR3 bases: TGTGCCAGCGGAAGGACTAGCGTCTACAATGAGCAGTTCTTC. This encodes CASGRTSVYNEQFF.

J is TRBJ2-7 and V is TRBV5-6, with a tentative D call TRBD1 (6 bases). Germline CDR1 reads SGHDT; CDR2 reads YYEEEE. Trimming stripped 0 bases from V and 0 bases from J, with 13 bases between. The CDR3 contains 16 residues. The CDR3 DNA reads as TGTGCCAGCAGCTTGGGAGGCCAGGGGCACTCCTACGAGCAGTACTTC. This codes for CASSLGGQGHSYEQYF.

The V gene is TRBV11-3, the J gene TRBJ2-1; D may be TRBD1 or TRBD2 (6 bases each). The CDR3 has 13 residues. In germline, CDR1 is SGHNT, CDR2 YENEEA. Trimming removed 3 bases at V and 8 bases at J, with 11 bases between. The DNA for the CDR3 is TGTGCCAGCAGCTTCGGGGGCCCGGATGAGCAGTTCTTC. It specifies CASSFGGPDEQFF.

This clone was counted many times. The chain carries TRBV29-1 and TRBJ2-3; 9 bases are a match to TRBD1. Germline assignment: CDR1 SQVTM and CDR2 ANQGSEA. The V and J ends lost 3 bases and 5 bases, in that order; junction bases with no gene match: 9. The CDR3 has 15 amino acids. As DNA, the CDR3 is TGCAGCGTTGAGAGGCGACAGGGGGGGCAAGATACGCAGTATTTT. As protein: CSVERRQGGQDTQYF.